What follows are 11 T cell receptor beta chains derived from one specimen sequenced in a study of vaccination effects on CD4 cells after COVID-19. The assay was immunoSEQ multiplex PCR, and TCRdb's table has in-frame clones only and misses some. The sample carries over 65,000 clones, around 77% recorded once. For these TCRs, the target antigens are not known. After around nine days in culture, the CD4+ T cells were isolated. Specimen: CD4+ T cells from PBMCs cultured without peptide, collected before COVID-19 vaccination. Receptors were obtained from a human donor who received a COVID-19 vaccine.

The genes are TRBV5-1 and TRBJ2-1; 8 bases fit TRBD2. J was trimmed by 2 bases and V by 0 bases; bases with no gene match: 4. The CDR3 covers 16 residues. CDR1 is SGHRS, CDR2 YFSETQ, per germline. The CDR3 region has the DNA TGCGCCAGCAGCTTGGCCGGGACTAGTACCTACAATGAGCAGTTCTTC. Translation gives CASSLAGTSTYNEQFF.

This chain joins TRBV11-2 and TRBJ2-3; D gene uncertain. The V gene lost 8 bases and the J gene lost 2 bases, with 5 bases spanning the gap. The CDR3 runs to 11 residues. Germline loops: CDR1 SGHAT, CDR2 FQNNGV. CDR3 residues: CASSNTDTQYF. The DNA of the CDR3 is TGTGCCAGCTCCAACACAGATACGCAGTATTTT.

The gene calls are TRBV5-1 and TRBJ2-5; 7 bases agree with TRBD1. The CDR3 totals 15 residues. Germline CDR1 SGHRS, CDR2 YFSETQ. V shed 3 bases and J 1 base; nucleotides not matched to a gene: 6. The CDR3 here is CASSYGTAPQETQYF. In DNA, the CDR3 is TGCGCCAGCAGCTACGGGACAGCCCCCCAAGAGACCCAGTACTTC.

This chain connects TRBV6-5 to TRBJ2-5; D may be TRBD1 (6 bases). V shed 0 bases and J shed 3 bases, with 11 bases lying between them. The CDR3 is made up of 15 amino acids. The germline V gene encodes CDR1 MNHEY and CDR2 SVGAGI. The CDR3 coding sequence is TGTGCCAGCAGTTACTCATGGGGGCCCAAAGAGACCCAGTACTTC. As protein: CASSYSWGPKETQYF.

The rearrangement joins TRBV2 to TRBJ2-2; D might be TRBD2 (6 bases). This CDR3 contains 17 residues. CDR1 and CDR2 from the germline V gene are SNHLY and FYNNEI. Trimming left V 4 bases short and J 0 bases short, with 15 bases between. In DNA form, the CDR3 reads TGTGCCAGCAGTGTCTTTGCGGGGCCCACGAACACCGGGGAGCTGTTTTTT. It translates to CASSVFAGPTNTGELFF.

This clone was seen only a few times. CDR3 loop: CASSESSGWNEKLFF. In DNA form, the CDR3 reads TGTGCCAGTAGTGAATCCTCAGGGTGGAATGAAAAACTGTTTTTT. V and J are TRBV19 and TRBJ1-4; D may be TRBD1 (5 bases). The length of the CDR3 is 15 residues. From germline, CDR1 is LNHDA and CDR2 SQIVND (reference sequence). Trimming pared 5 bases from V and 5 bases from J, leaving 15 bases between.

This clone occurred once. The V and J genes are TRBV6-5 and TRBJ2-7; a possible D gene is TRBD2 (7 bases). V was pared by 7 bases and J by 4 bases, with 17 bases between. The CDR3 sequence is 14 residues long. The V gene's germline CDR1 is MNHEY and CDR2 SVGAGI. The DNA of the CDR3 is TGTGCCAGCACCGAGGGGGGGAGCGGGTACGAGCAGTACGTC. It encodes CASTEGGSGYEQYV.

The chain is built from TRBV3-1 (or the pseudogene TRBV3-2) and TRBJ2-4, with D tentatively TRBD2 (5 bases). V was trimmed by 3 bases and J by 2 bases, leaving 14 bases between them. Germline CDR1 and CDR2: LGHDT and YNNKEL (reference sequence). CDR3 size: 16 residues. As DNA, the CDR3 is TGTGCCAGCAGCCAGCGAAGGACGGGGACCAAAAACATTCAGTACTTC. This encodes CASSQRRTGTKNIQYF.

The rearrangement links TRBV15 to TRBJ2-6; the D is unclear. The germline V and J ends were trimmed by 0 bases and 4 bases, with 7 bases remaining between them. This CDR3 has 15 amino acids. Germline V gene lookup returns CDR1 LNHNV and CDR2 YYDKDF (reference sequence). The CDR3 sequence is CATSRDRWGANVLTF. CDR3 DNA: TGTGCCACCAGCAGAGATCGATGGGGGGCCAACGTCCTGACTTTC. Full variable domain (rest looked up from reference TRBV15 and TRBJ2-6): DAMVIQNPRYQVTQFGKPVTLSCSQTLNHNVMYWYQQKSSQAPKLLFHYYDKDFNNEADTPDNFQSRRPNTSFCFLDIRSPGLGDTAMYLCATSRDRWGANVLTFGAGSRLTVL.

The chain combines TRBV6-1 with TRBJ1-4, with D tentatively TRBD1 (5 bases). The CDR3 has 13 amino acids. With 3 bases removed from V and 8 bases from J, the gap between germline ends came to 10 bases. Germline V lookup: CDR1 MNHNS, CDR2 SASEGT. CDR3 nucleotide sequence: TGTGCCAGCAGTGACAGGGTCGTAGAAAAACTGTTTTTT. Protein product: CASSDRVVEKLFF.

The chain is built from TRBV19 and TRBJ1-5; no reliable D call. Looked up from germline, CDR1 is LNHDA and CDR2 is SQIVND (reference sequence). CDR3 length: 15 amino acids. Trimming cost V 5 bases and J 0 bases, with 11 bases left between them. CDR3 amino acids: CASSYTAISNQPQHF. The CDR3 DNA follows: TGTGCCAGTAGTTACACTGCGATTAGCAATCAGCCCCAGCATTTT.